This is a list of T cell receptor beta chains from one sample in a study of T cell clones after liver transplantation. The table came from immunoSEQ multiplex PCR; TCRdb's copy has only in-frame clones and leaves some out. The sample holds about 76,000 clones, approximately 82% seen once. Sequenced material: CD4+ T cells from blood, taken at the 22-month timepoint. These TCRs come from a human patient who received a liver transplant. Some T cells may possibly be graft donor cells. Both conserved end residues are part of each CDR3. D genes are given only for firm matches. Size tells how often a clone was seen (once, few, many) or the class of an expanded clone, and some rows leave it out.

TRBJ2-3	NA	NA	TRBV11-2	TGTGCCAGCAGCTTAGGGGTGGTCACAGATACGCAGTATTTT	CASSLGVVTDTQYF
TRBJ2-7	NA	TRBD1	TRBV23-1	TGCGCCAGCAGTCAACCCCTCCGGGACAGGGCATTCTACGAGCAGTACTTC	CASSQPLRDRAFYEQYF
TRBJ2-5	NA	TRBD2	TRBV27	TGTGCCAGCAGTACCCGGACTAGCGGGACGTACCAAGAGACCCAGTACTTC	CASSTRTSGTYQETQYF
TRBJ2-3	NA	TRBD2	TRBV4-3	TGCGCCAGCAGCGAAGGGGTGAGCGGGGGGGTCACAGATACGCAGTATTTT	CASSEGVSGGVTDTQYF
TRBJ2-7	NA	NA	TRBV18	TGTGCCAGCTCGCTTCTTTTAAGCTACGAGCAGTACTTC	CASSLLLSYEQYF
TRBJ1-2	NA	NA	TRBV15	TGTGCCACCAGCAGAGATCTCGCAGGGGACGGCTACACCTTC	CATSRDLAGDGYTF
TRBJ2-3	NA	NA	TRBV28	TGTGCCAGCAGTTTAACGACAGATACGCAGTATTTT	CASSLTTDTQYF
TRBJ2-6	NA	NA	TRBV27	TGTGCCAGCACTTTGTCTGCCGGGGCCAACGTCCTGACTTTC	CASTLSAGANVLTF
TRBJ2-2	NA	TRBD2	TRBV7-2	TGTGCCAGCAGCTACGGGACTAGCGGGACTGGCGGGGAGCTGTTTTTT	CASSYGTSGTGGELFF
TRBJ2-3	once	NA	TRBV4-3	TGCGCCAGCAGCCAAGATGCCCTTCCGTCAGATACGCAGTATTTT	CASSQDALPSDTQYF
TRBJ1-6	NA	NA	TRBV4-1	TGCGCCAGCAGCCAGCACGGGGTGGTTGGTTCACCCCTCCACTTT	CASSQHGVVGSPLHF
TRBJ2-7	NA	TRBD2	TRBV5-4	TGTGCCAGCAGCCTAGGACTAGCGGAGGGAGAGCAGTACTTC	CASSLGLAEGEQYF
TRBJ1-3	NA	NA	TRBV20-1	TGCAGTGCTAGCGCCTTAGGCACCATATATTTT	CSASALGTIYF
TRBJ2-1	NA	NA	TRBV11-2	TGTGCCAGCAGCCGGGGCCGGGCTGGGTCCAATGAGCAGTTCTTC	CASSRGRAGSNEQFF
TRBJ1-1	NA	NA	TRBV4-1	TGCGCCAGCAGCCAAGCGGATACGAGGGGGACTGAAGCTTTCTTT	CASSQADTRGTEAFF
TRBJ2-2	NA	NA	TRBV19	TGTGCCAGTAGCCTGGCAAGAGCCACCGGGGAGCTGTTTTTT	CASSLARATGELFF